The present T cell receptor (beta chain) was sequenced within a study of CD8 T cells in ankylosing spondylitis. Study-level points and caveats: Prior literature has documented some motif variants in synovial fluid and blood from reactive arthritis.

TCRdb fed the 5' RACE reads into MiXCR, producing one record per CDR3 protein. The sample comprises approximately 210,000 distinct CDR3 sequences, 9.5% to 15% of which are singletons, and more than 15% rests with the top ten. In its sample, this clonotype was seen many times. The antigen is unknown. Germline CDR1 reads SNHLY; CDR2 reads FYNNEI. This CDR3 region has 12 residues. Trimming stripped 9 bases from V and 2 bases from J, with 10 bases between. Sequences were obtained from blood, either unsorted or a sorted T cell fraction (not recorded which). This sequence joins TRBV2 and TRBJ1-2, with TRBD1 as a possible D gene (5 bases). This TCR derives from a male donor with ankylosing spondylitis or in good health (not recorded which). CDR3 in DNA: TGTGCCAGGGGGACGGAGAACTATGGCTACACCTTC. Encoded protein: CARGTENYGYTF.